This T cell receptor beta chain comes out of a study of cytomegalovirus exposure and HLA in healthy donors. The V gene end was trimmed by 10 bases and the J gene end by 10 bases; junction bases not matched to a gene: 10. The CDR3 is 12 amino acids. The germline CDR1 and CDR2 sequences are MNHEY and SMNVEV (reference sequence). Regarding the study as a whole: Data from an earlier analysis indicated that most TCR beta V segments were productive either about 90% or about 30% of the time.

60 Vbeta and 13 Jbeta primers were used in PCR. The repertoire was sequenced with immunoSEQ multiplex PCR; TCRdb's copy has only in-frame clones and lacks some. This table has approximately 120,000 clones, around 73% appearing once. This clone was detected a few times. No antigen is known for it. This clonotype originated in a man aged 35-49 years in good health and CMV-seronegative. Specimen: PBMCs. The rearrangement links TRBV27 to TRBJ2-1, with 7 bases that match TRBD1. The CDR3 is CATGTVGSEQFF. The DNA of the CDR3 is TGTGCCACCGGGACAGTAGGATCCGAGCAGTTCTTC.